This is a list of T cell receptor beta chains from one sample in a study of memory CD8 T cells in hepatitis C reinfection. The assay was immunoSEQ multiplex PCR, and TCRdb's table has in-frame clones only and misses some. Here the sample spans approximately 52,000 clones, roughly nine tenths being singletons. Sample: naive CD8+ T cells sorted from blood. The origin of the receptors is a man aged 18 to 30 with hepatitis C virus infection. CDR3s include the opening cysteine and the closing phenylalanine or tryptophan. The D gene is left open where the match is weak. Rows may omit the clone size; those that give it use once, few, many or a size class.

cdr3_nt: TGTGCCAGCAGCTATTCCTCCGCAGGGGGCTTAGCTTTCTTT
cdr3_aa: CASSYSSAGGLAFF
v_call: TRBV7-2
j_call: TRBJ1-1
clone_size: .
d_call: TRBD1

cdr3_nt: TGTGCCAGCAGTTTTCAGGGGGCAGGGGGCTACACCTTC
cdr3_aa: CASSFQGAGGYTF
v_call: TRBV6-5
j_call: TRBJ1-2
clone_size: .
d_call: TRBD1

cdr3_nt: TGTGCCAGCAGCGCCCAGGGGTCCCTTGGAGAGACCCAGTACTTC
cdr3_aa: CASSAQGSLGETQYF
v_call: TRBV7-7
j_call: TRBJ2-5
clone_size: .
d_call: .

cdr3_nt: TGCGCCAGCAGTGATAGCGGGTACGACAATGAGCAGTTCTTC
cdr3_aa: CASSDSGYDNEQFF
v_call: TRBV10-1
j_call: TRBJ2-1
clone_size: .
d_call: TRBD2

cdr3_nt: TGTGCCAGCAGACTAATGACAGGTTCTAACTATGGCTACACCTTC
cdr3_aa: CASRLMTGSNYGYTF
v_call: TRBV28
j_call: TRBJ1-2
clone_size: .
d_call: .

cdr3_nt: TGTGCCAGCAGCCCTCAGACAGGGGCGGTGGAGACCCAGTACTTC
cdr3_aa: CASSPQTGAVETQYF
v_call: TRBV7-9
j_call: TRBJ2-5
clone_size: .
d_call: TRBD1

cdr3_nt: TGTGCCAGTAGTATGGGGGCTAGGGCCAAAAACATTCAGTACTTC
cdr3_aa: CASSMGARAKNIQYF
v_call: TRBV19
j_call: TRBJ2-4
clone_size: .
d_call: .

cdr3_nt: TGTGCCTGGGGAGAGGCGGGTCAGCCCCAGCATTTT
cdr3_aa: CAWGEAGQPQHF
v_call: TRBV30
j_call: TRBJ1-5
clone_size: .
d_call: .

cdr3_nt: TGTGCCCTAGCCCGAAGCACAGATACGCAGTATTTT
cdr3_aa: CALARSTDTQYF
v_call: TRBV6-6
j_call: TRBJ2-3
clone_size: .
d_call: .

cdr3_nt: TGTGCCAGCAGTTTAAACCCCGGGGGTAGGGATACGCAGTATTTT
cdr3_aa: CASSLNPGGRDTQYF
v_call: TRBV27
j_call: TRBJ2-3
clone_size: .
d_call: .

cdr3_nt: TGTGCCAGCAGTTTGCAGGGGGCGGGTGATAACACCGGGGAGCTGTTTTTT
cdr3_aa: CASSLQGAGDNTGELFF
v_call: TRBV28
j_call: TRBJ2-2
clone_size: once
d_call: TRBD1

cdr3_nt: TGTGCCAGCAGTTATAGCGGGAGGGCCACCACCGGGGAGCTGTTTTTT
cdr3_aa: CASSYSGRATTGELFF
v_call: TRBV28
j_call: TRBJ2-2
clone_size: once
d_call: TRBD2

cdr3_nt: TGTGCCAGCAGTAACAGGGACCAGCATGAAGCTTTCTTT
cdr3_aa: CASSNRDQHEAFF
v_call: TRBV6-5
j_call: TRBJ1-1
clone_size: .
d_call: .

cdr3_nt: TGCGCCAGCAGCTTTTTCCGGGACAGGTGGCGGGTCAATCAGCCCCAGCATTTT
cdr3_aa: CASSFFRDRWRVNQPQHF
v_call: TRBV5-1
j_call: TRBJ1-5
clone_size: .
d_call: TRBD1

cdr3_nt: TGTGCCAGCAGCCTACTTGGGACTGTGCAAGAGACCCAGTACTTC
cdr3_aa: CASSLLGTVQETQYF
v_call: TRBV9
j_call: TRBJ2-5
clone_size: .
d_call: .

cdr3_nt: TGTGCCAGCAGCGTAGGAGGTTTCGGTCAGCCCCAGCATTTT
cdr3_aa: CASSVGGFGQPQHF
v_call: TRBV9
j_call: TRBJ1-5
clone_size: .
d_call: .

cdr3_nt: TGTGCCAGCAGCCTGCACGGGGGTGGAAACACTGAAGCTTTCTTT
cdr3_aa: CASSLHGGGNTEAFF
v_call: TRBV7-2
j_call: TRBJ1-1
clone_size: .
d_call: .

cdr3_nt: TGTGCCACCCGAGTACTTGGACAGGGGAACACTGAAGCTTTCTTT
cdr3_aa: CATRVLGQGNTEAFF
v_call: TRBV6-1
j_call: TRBJ1-1
clone_size: .
d_call: TRBD1

cdr3_nt: TGTGCCAGCAGCTTGGAATGGGCGGGGACTAACTATGGCTACACCTTC
cdr3_aa: CASSLEWAGTNYGYTF
v_call: TRBV5-6
j_call: TRBJ1-2
clone_size: .
d_call: .

cdr3_nt: TGTGCCAGCAGCGGACTAGGAAACATTCAGTACTTC
cdr3_aa: CASSGLGNIQYF
v_call: TRBV7-9
j_call: TRBJ2-4
clone_size: .
d_call: TRBD2

cdr3_nt: TGTGCCAGTAGTATCGGACAGGGAAACTATGGCTACACCTTC
cdr3_aa: CASSIGQGNYGYTF
v_call: TRBV19
j_call: TRBJ1-2
clone_size: once
d_call: TRBD1

cdr3_nt: TGTGCCAGCAGCCCCTACAGTGATAGCAATCAGCCCCAGCATTTT
cdr3_aa: CASSPYSDSNQPQHF
v_call: TRBV28
j_call: TRBJ1-5
clone_size: .
d_call: .

cdr3_nt: TGTGCCAGCAGCTTAGATTCCTTTGAGGTACGCGCTGAAGCTTTCTTT
cdr3_aa: CASSLDSFEVRAEAFF
v_call: TRBV11-2
j_call: TRBJ1-1
clone_size: .
d_call: .

cdr3_nt: TGTGCCAGCAGTTTAACAGCTAACTATGGCTACACCTTC
cdr3_aa: CASSLTANYGYTF
v_call: TRBV27
j_call: TRBJ1-2
clone_size: .
d_call: .

cdr3_nt: TGTGCCAGCAGTTACTCGATTGAACAGGGGCGCTACGAGCAGTACTTC
cdr3_aa: CASSYSIEQGRYEQYF
v_call: TRBV6-6
j_call: TRBJ2-7
clone_size: .
d_call: TRBD1

cdr3_nt: TGTGCCAGCAGCCCCCCTCCGGGACAGATGAACACTGAAGCTTTCTTT
cdr3_aa: CASSPPPGQMNTEAFF
v_call: TRBV7-9
j_call: TRBJ1-1
clone_size: .
d_call: TRBD1

cdr3_nt: TGTGCCAGCAGCTCTAGCGGGACCGGGATCATTCAGTACTTC
cdr3_aa: CASSSSGTGIIQYF
v_call: TRBV9
j_call: TRBJ2-4
clone_size: .
d_call: TRBD2

cdr3_nt: TGTGCCAGTAGTATAGACGGGAGCTCCTACAATGAGCAGTTCTTC
cdr3_aa: CASSIDGSSYNEQFF
v_call: TRBV19
j_call: TRBJ2-1
clone_size: .
d_call: .

cdr3_nt: TGTGCCAGCAGCTTTTTTTCAGGGGTGACCGGGGAGCTGTTTTTT
cdr3_aa: CASSFFSGVTGELFF
v_call: TRBV7-9
j_call: TRBJ2-2
clone_size: once
d_call: .

cdr3_nt: TGTGCCAGTGAACAGGGCAGTGGCACTGAAGCTTTCTTT
cdr3_aa: CASEQGSGTEAFF
v_call: TRBV6-1
j_call: TRBJ1-1
clone_size: few
d_call: .

cdr3_nt: TGTGCCAGTAAGATAGCGGGGGGCGTCGGCACTGAAGCTTTCTTT
cdr3_aa: CASKIAGGVGTEAFF
v_call: TRBV19
j_call: TRBJ1-1
clone_size: .
d_call: .

cdr3_nt: TGTGCCAGCAGTTTACTCTACGAGCAGTACTTC
cdr3_aa: CASSLLYEQYF
v_call: TRBV28
j_call: TRBJ2-7
clone_size: .
d_call: .

cdr3_nt: TGTGCCAGCAGCGAGAGGTCCGGGGGGTACACTGAAGCTTTCTTT
cdr3_aa: CASSERSGGYTEAFF
v_call: TRBV11-2
j_call: TRBJ1-1
clone_size: .
d_call: .

cdr3_nt: TGCGCCAGCAGCGAGGGGGCAGCCCCTAACTATGGCTACACCTTC
cdr3_aa: CASSEGAAPNYGYTF
v_call: TRBV10-2
j_call: TRBJ1-2
clone_size: once
d_call: TRBD1

cdr3_nt: TGCGCCAGCAGCAAAACCTCCGGGTATTCTGGGGCCAACGTCCTGACTTTC
cdr3_aa: CASSKTSGYSGANVLTF
v_call: TRBV4-1
j_call: TRBJ2-6
clone_size: .
d_call: .

cdr3_nt: TGTGCCAGCAGCATAAGGACAGGGGGTCCAGAGACCCAGTACTTC
cdr3_aa: CASSIRTGGPETQYF
v_call: TRBV11-1
j_call: TRBJ2-5
clone_size: .
d_call: TRBD1

cdr3_nt: TGTGCCAGCAGTCCTTCTTTAACCTACGAGCAGTACTTC
cdr3_aa: CASSPSLTYEQYF
v_call: TRBV6-5
j_call: TRBJ2-7
clone_size: .
d_call: .

cdr3_nt: TGTGCCAGCAGCTTGGAACTAGCGGGGGGCTACGCCACAGATACGCAGTATTTT
cdr3_aa: CASSLELAGGYATDTQYF
v_call: TRBV5-5
j_call: TRBJ2-3
clone_size: .
d_call: TRBD2

cdr3_nt: TGTGCCAGCTGTACGGCTAGCTTCACCTACGAGCAGTACTTC
cdr3_aa: CASCTASFTYEQYF
v_call: TRBV6-5
j_call: TRBJ2-7
clone_size: .
d_call: .

cdr3_nt: TGTGCCAGCAGCGACACCGGGACATCAGGGGCGAATGAGCAGTTCTTC
cdr3_aa: CASSDTGTSGANEQFF
v_call: TRBV7-9
j_call: TRBJ2-1
clone_size: .
d_call: .

cdr3_nt: TGTGCCAGCACTAACGTAGGACTAGCGGAGTACAATGAGCAGTTCTTC
cdr3_aa: CASTNVGLAEYNEQFF
v_call: TRBV11-2
j_call: TRBJ2-1
clone_size: .
d_call: TRBD2

cdr3_nt: TGTGCCGGCAGTTTAACGGTAGAAGGTAGGGGTAGCACAGATACGCAGTATTTT
cdr3_aa: CAGSLTVEGRGSTDTQYF
v_call: TRBV28
j_call: TRBJ2-3
clone_size: .
d_call: .

cdr3_nt: TGTGCCAGCAGTTTTCTAGGCACAGATACGCAGTATTTT
cdr3_aa: CASSFLGTDTQYF
v_call: TRBV27
j_call: TRBJ2-3
clone_size: .
d_call: .

cdr3_nt: TGTGCCAGCAGTTCCCGGACAGGGAGCATAAATGAGCAGTTCTTC
cdr3_aa: CASSSRTGSINEQFF
v_call: TRBV28
j_call: TRBJ2-1
clone_size: .
d_call: TRBD1

cdr3_nt: TGTGCCAGCAGCCCGGGGACAGGGGGCTGGAACACTGAAGCTTTCTTT
cdr3_aa: CASSPGTGGWNTEAFF
v_call: TRBV5-8
j_call: TRBJ1-1
clone_size: .
d_call: TRBD1

cdr3_nt: TGTGCCAGCAGCCAATCAGGCGTAGCCTACGAGCAGTACTTC
cdr3_aa: CASSQSGVAYEQYF
v_call: TRBV16
j_call: TRBJ2-7
clone_size: .
d_call: .

cdr3_nt: TGCGCCAGCATTCGTTCAGGGGGCAGGGAGACCCAGTACTTC
cdr3_aa: CASIRSGGRETQYF
v_call: TRBV10-1
j_call: TRBJ2-5
clone_size: .
d_call: TRBD1

cdr3_nt: TGTGCCAGCAGTTTTGTCCGCACCGGGGAGCTGTTTTTT
cdr3_aa: CASSFVRTGELFF
v_call: TRBV27
j_call: TRBJ2-2
clone_size: .
d_call: .

cdr3_nt: TGCGCCAGCAGCCCAACAGGGGGCCGATCCTACAATGAGCAGTTCTTC
cdr3_aa: CASSPTGGRSYNEQFF
v_call: TRBV4-1
j_call: TRBJ2-1
clone_size: once
d_call: TRBD1

cdr3_nt: TGTGCCAGTACCCCGCTTCCGACAGGGGTGAGCTCTGGGGCCAACGTCCTGACTTTC
cdr3_aa: CASTPLPTGVSSGANVLTF
v_call: TRBV19
j_call: TRBJ2-6
clone_size: .
d_call: TRBD1

cdr3_nt: TGTGCCAGCAGTCCCAGTGGGACAGGCATGAACACTGAAGCTTTCTTT
cdr3_aa: CASSPSGTGMNTEAFF
v_call: TRBV28
j_call: TRBJ1-1
clone_size: .
d_call: TRBD1

cdr3_nt: TGCGCCAGCAGTGTGACTGGCCGCACTGAAGCTTTCTTT
cdr3_aa: CASSVTGRTEAFF
v_call: TRBV10-1
j_call: TRBJ1-1
clone_size: .
d_call: .

cdr3_nt: TGTGCCAGCAGACTCAGCGGGGGGATCACAGATACGCAGTATTTT
cdr3_aa: CASRLSGGITDTQYF
v_call: TRBV2
j_call: TRBJ2-3
clone_size: .
d_call: TRBD2

cdr3_nt: TGTGCCTGGAGACCGACCTCGCAGGGGGCGGTCGCAGATACGCAGTATTTT
cdr3_aa: CAWRPTSQGAVADTQYF
v_call: TRBV30
j_call: TRBJ2-3
clone_size: .
d_call: TRBD1

cdr3_nt: TGTGCCAGCAGTTTCGGAGCTGACTATGGCTACACCTTC
cdr3_aa: CASSFGADYGYTF
v_call: TRBV6-5
j_call: TRBJ1-2
clone_size: .
d_call: .

cdr3_nt: TGTGCCAGCGGAGGCGGGACTACTTTACCGCAAGAGACCCAGTACTTC
cdr3_aa: CASGGGTTLPQETQYF
v_call: TRBV7-9
j_call: TRBJ2-5
clone_size: .
d_call: TRBD2

cdr3_nt: TGTGCCAGCAGCCCGGCCCATCACAAAACTGGAGATCAGCCCCAGCATTTT
cdr3_aa: CASSPAHHKTGDQPQHF
v_call: TRBV7-6
j_call: TRBJ1-5
clone_size: .
d_call: .